This record covers a single TCR beta chain. This specimen belongs to a study of T-cell reconstitution after alpha-beta-depleted transplantation in children. CDR3 length: 13 residues. Trimming cost V 6 bases and J 8 bases, with 11 bases left between them. CDR1 and CDR2 (germline): MNHNS, SASEGT. Unique molecular identifiers were built into the TCRbeta library. TCRdb passed the PCR reads through MiXCR, listing each CDR3 protein once. Of some 400,000 distinct CDR3 sequences listed, 20% were seen once; the top ten hold 3.8%. Specimen: PBMCs from the stem cell graft donor, collected from the stem cell graft. This TCR was recovered from a human donor who donated a stem cell graft to a child with acute myeloid leukemia. The chain has TRBV6-1 and TRBJ1-6; the D is unclear. DNA for the CDR3: TGTGCCAGCAGGGAGGCTGCCGATTCACCCCTCCACTTT. It encodes CASREAADSPLHF.